These T cell receptor beta chains were read from a single sample in a study of blood T cell repertoires in COVID-19. Produced via immunoSEQ multiplex PCR; TCRdb's table is partial and in-frame only. The sample includes around 190,000 clones, 70% to 80% of them seen just once. Source material: peripheral blood. These TCRs come from a woman aged 50 to 60 with acute or convalescent COVID-19. Both conserved end residues are part of each CDR3. D genes are given only for firm matches. Only part of the rows carry a size: once, few, many, or a class if the clone is expanded.

CASRPHTGTGKKGELFF,TGTGCCAGCAGGCCCCACACCGGGACAGGGAAAAAAGGGGAGCTGTTTTTT,17,TRBJ2-2,TRBD1,-,TRBV28
CASSLRTSGGLVFF,TGTGCCAGCAGTCTTAGGACTAGCGGGGGGTTGGTGTTTTTT,14,TRBJ2-2,TRBD2,-,TRBV6-6
CASSQGTGLGYGYTF,TGTGCCAGCAGTCAAGGGACAGGCCTTGGCTATGGCTACACCTTC,15,TRBJ1-2,TRBD1,-,TRBV28
CASSPRRTTQISGNTIYF,TGTGCCAGCAGCCCCCGACGGACAACTCAAATCTCTGGAAACACCATATATTTT,18,TRBJ1-3,-,once,TRBV9
CASSLPGTVNSPLHF,TGTGCCAGCAGTTTACCGGGGACAGTTAATTCACCCCTCCACTTT,15,TRBJ1-6,TRBD1,-,TRBV28
CASSYERGGRHEQYF,TGTGCCAGTAGTTACGAGCGGGGGGGGCGACACGAGCAGTACTTC,15,TRBJ2-7,TRBD2,-,TRBV19
CASSWAGGETQYF,TGTGCCAGTAGTTGGGCCGGCGGGGAGACCCAGTACTTC,13,TRBJ2-5,-,-,TRBV19
CASSLDTKWGYTF,TGTGCCAGCAGCTTGGATACTAAATGGGGCTACACCTTC,13,TRBJ1-2,-,-,TRBV7-2
CASRDGITGNTEAFF,TGTGCCAGCAGGGACGGCATTACAGGGAACACTGAAGCTTTCTTT,15,TRBJ1-1,-,-,TRBV6-5
CASSLVAGGSQYF,TGTGCCAGCAGCTTAGTCGCGGGGGGCTCGCAGTACTTC,13,TRBJ2-7,TRBD2,-,TRBV11-3
CASMGTGRLNEKLFF,TGTGCCAGCATGGGGACAGGTCGCCTTAATGAAAAACTGTTTTTT,15,TRBJ1-4,TRBD1,-,TRBV6-5
CASLDRGMTGELFF,TGTGCCAGCCTCGACAGGGGGATGACCGGGGAGCTGTTTTTT,14,TRBJ2-2,TRBD1,-,TRBV6-5
CASSSTTSGRAPEQFF,TGTGCCAGCAGTTCTACGACTAGCGGGAGGGCCCCTGAGCAGTTCTTC,16,TRBJ2-1,TRBD2,many,TRBV6-5
CASSSFRGQGNQPQHF,TGTGCCAGTAGTAGTTTTAGAGGACAGGGCAACCAGCCCCAGCATTTT,16,TRBJ1-5,TRBD1,-,TRBV19
CASRQGGSYNEQFF,TGCGCCAGTCGACAGGGTGGCTCCTACAATGAGCAGTTCTTC,14,TRBJ2-1,TRBD1,few,TRBV10-2
CASSLARDEQYF,TGTGCCAGCAGCTTAGCACGGGACGAGCAGTACTTC,12,TRBJ2-7,-,-,TRBV7-2
CASSPQAYPGFNGYTF,TGTGCCAGCTCACCCCAAGCTTACCCAGGGTTCAATGGCTACACCTTC,16,TRBJ1-2,-,-,TRBV18
CASSYLGTGVNQPQHF,TGTGCCAGTAGTTACTTAGGGACAGGGGTGAATCAGCCCCAGCATTTT,16,TRBJ1-5,TRBD1,-,TRBV19
CASSTDPGSLYEQYF,TGTGCCAGCAGTACAGACCCGGGATCCCTCTACGAGCAGTACTTC,15,TRBJ2-7,-,-,TRBV6-5
CASSELAVQFF,TGTGCCAGCAGCGAGCTAGCGGTGCAGTTCTTC,11,TRBJ2-1,TRBD2,-,TRBV5-5
CASSTATGVTLGEQYF,TGTGCCAGCTCGACCGCTACGGGAGTGACTCTGGGCGAGCAGTACTTC,16,TRBJ2-7,-,-,TRBV18
CASSLIGGQVGKNIQYF,TGTGCCAGCAGTTTAATTGGTGGACAGGTGGGCAAAAACATTCAGTACTTC,17,TRBJ2-4,TRBD1,-,TRBV28
CASSRTSGSSSYNEQFF,TGCGCCAGCAGCAGGACTAGCGGTTCGAGCTCCTACAATGAGCAGTTCTTC,17,TRBJ2-1,TRBD2,-,TRBV4-3
CASSWDRENTGELFF,TGCGCCAGCAGTTGGGACAGGGAGAACACCGGGGAGCTGTTTTTT,15,TRBJ2-2,TRBD1,-,TRBV5-1
CASSEGDISGYTF,TGTGCCAGCAGCGAGGGGGACATAAGTGGCTACACCTTC,13,TRBJ1-2,-,-,TRBV9
CASSRSGRGNEQFF,TGTGCCAGCAGCCGTAGCGGGAGGGGGAATGAGCAGTTCTTC,14,TRBJ2-1,TRBD2,-,TRBV14
CASAGAYRETQYF,TGTGCCAGCGCTGGGGCCTATCGGGAGACCCAGTACTTC,13,TRBJ2-5,-,-,TRBV28
CASSEQVYNEQFF,TGTGCCAGCAGCGAACAGGTCTACAATGAGCAGTTCTTC,13,TRBJ2-1,-,once,TRBV2
CASSMEGGGYTF,TGCGCCAGCAGTATGGAGGGCGGTGGCTACACCTTC,12,TRBJ1-2,-,-,TRBV5-1
CATSDLPGEGYNEQFF,TGTGCCACCAGTGATTTGCCAGGGGAGGGTTACAATGAGCAGTTCTTC,16,TRBJ2-1,-,-,TRBV24-1
CASSFRQGPGTEAFF,TGTGCCAGCAGCTTTCGACAGGGGCCGGGCACTGAAGCTTTCTTT,15,TRBJ1-1,TRBD1,-,TRBV5-4
CASSQSMRISYNSPLHF,TGTGCCAGCAGCCAATCTATGAGAATCTCCTATAATTCACCCCTCCACTTT,17,TRBJ1-6,-,-,TRBV16
CASSLLAGGLDYEQYF,TGCGCCAGCAGCTTATTAGCGGGGGGGCTCGACTACGAGCAGTACTTC,16,TRBJ2-7,TRBD2,-,TRBV5-1
CASSQGLGGRFGGYTF,TGTGCCAGCAGCCAAGGACTCGGGGGGCGCTTCGGCGGCTACACCTTC,16,TRBJ1-2,-,-,TRBV14
CASSLSHLNEQFF,TGTGCCAGCAGTTTATCCCACTTGAATGAGCAGTTCTTC,13,TRBJ2-1,-,-,TRBV27
CASSLGSGTGSIEQYF,TGTGCCAGCAGCTTAGGATCCGGGACAGGGAGTATCGAGCAGTACTTC,16,TRBJ2-7,TRBD1,few,TRBV7-2
CASGLVLGTPFDQPQHF,TGTGCTAGTGGTTTGGTACTTGGGACACCCTTCGATCAGCCCCAGCATTTT,17,TRBJ1-5,-,-,TRBV12-5
CASRGSFSATPLHF,TGTGCCAGCAGGGGGAGTTTCTCGGCAACACCCCTCCACTTT,14,TRBJ1-6,-,-,TRBV28
CASSLQPEVPGNRAFF,TGCGCCAGCAGCTTACAGCCCGAAGTGCCGGGAAACCGAGCTTTCTTT,16,TRBJ1-1,-,few,TRBV5-1
CASRGRGGQETQYF,TGTGCCAGCAGGGGTCGAGGCGGCCAAGAGACCCAGTACTTC,14,TRBJ2-5,-,-,TRBV7-8
CASRIQVMSSYEQYF,TGTGCCAGCAGAATACAGGTCATGAGCTCCTACGAGCAGTACTTC,15,TRBJ2-7,-,-,TRBV6-5
CASTFSGPPYEQYF,TGTGCCAGCACCTTTAGCGGGCCCCCCTACGAGCAGTACTTC,14,TRBJ2-7,TRBD2,-,TRBV6-5
CASSLGAGMVNTEAFF,TGTGCCAGCAGTTTGGGGGCAGGGATGGTGAACACTGAAGCTTTCTTT,16,TRBJ1-1,-,-,TRBV28
CASSLEGHDNSPLHF,TGCGCCAGCAGCTTGGAGGGGCACGATAATTCACCCCTCCACTTT,15,TRBJ1-6,-,-,TRBV5-1
CASSGQNNYGYTF,TGCGCCAGCAGCGGACAGAACAACTATGGCTACACCTTC,13,TRBJ1-2,-,-,TRBV5-1
CASSPSSNQPQHF,TGCGCCAGCAGCCCTTCATCTAACCAGCCCCAGCATTTT,13,TRBJ1-5,-,-,TRBV5-1
CASRGQGNTEAFF,TGTGCCAGTCGGGGACAGGGGAACACTGAAGCTTTCTTT,13,TRBJ1-1,TRBD1,-,TRBV19